This T cell receptor (beta chain) was sequenced for a study of T-cell reconstitution after alpha-beta-depleted transplantation in children. The authors prepared the TCRbeta library with unique molecular identifiers. MiXCR, applied by TCRdb to the PCR reads, yields one record per CDR3 protein. Found here are some 440,000 distinct CDR3 sequences, 15% to 20% of them singletons; the top ten hold under 30%. V was cut by 5 bases and J by 3 bases, with 19 bases left in between. Per germline, CDR1 DFQATT and CDR2 SNEGSKA (reference sequence). There are 15 residues in the CDR3. This sequence joins TRBV20-1 and TRBJ1-2; the D is unclear. The receptor was isolated from a boy less than two years old who had a stem cell transplant for Wiskott-Aldrich syndrome, so the T cells may come from the graft donor. The source was PBMCs, mostly from graft donor cells, collected 360 days after TCRalphabeta/CD19-depleted stem cell transplant. Here the CDR3 reads CSAPHVSENHYGYTF. The CDR3 bases are TGCAGTGCTCCCCACGTTTCGGAGAACCACTATGGCTACACCTTC.